The rows below give T cell receptor beta chains drawn from one sample of a study of cytomegalovirus exposure and HLA in healthy donors. TCRdb's table, derived via immunoSEQ multiplex PCR, lists solely in-frame clones and lacks some. The profile shows 100,000 to 150,000 clones, about 79% of them singletons. The specimen was PBMCs. The receptors originated from a young man in good health and CMV-seronegative. Both conserved end residues are part of each CDR3. The order of the fields is V gene, D gene, clone size, J gene, CDR3 DNA, CDR3 protein. D genes are given only for firm matches. Part of the rows lack a size; the others show once, few, many or a class for expanded clones.

TRBV18,TRBD1,NA,TRBJ2-1,TGTGCCAGCTCACCCCCAGGGGGCGGGACCAATGAGCAGTTCTTC,CASSPPGGGTNEQFF
TRBV2,TRBD2,NA,TRBJ2-3,TGTGCCAGCAGTGTTTGGTCTAGCGGGACCACAGATACGCAGTATTTT,CASSVWSSGTTDTQYF
TRBV29-1,TRBD2,few,TRBJ2-2,TGCAGCGCAATCCGTTCGTTAGCGGGTGGATACGGGGAGCTGTTTTTT,CSAIRSLAGGYGELFF
TRBV6-5,TRBD1,NA,TRBJ2-7,TGTGCCAGCGGTCCATGGAGGACAGGGGCCTACGAGCAGTACTTC,CASGPWRTGAYEQYF
TRBV28,NA,NA,TRBJ2-2,TGTGCCGGGGGGACAGTTTCCCCCGGGGAGCTGTTTTTT,CAGGTVSPGELFF
TRBV2,NA,NA,TRBJ1-5,TGTGCCAGCAGTGCCCGGGACAAAAATCAGCCCCAGCATTTT,CASSARDKNQPQHF
TRBV19,NA,NA,TRBJ2-1,TGTGCCAGTACCCCCACCCGGAGCTCCTACAATGAGCAGTTCTTC,CASTPTRSSYNEQFF
TRBV4-1,TRBD1,few,TRBJ1-1,TGCGCCAGCAGCCAGTTCGGACAGGGGGCTTCTGAAGCTTTCTTT,CASSQFGQGASEAFF
TRBV6-5,TRBD2,NA,TRBJ2-1,TGTGCCAGCAGAAACCTAGCGGGAGGGTACAATGAGCAGTTCTTC,CASRNLAGGYNEQFF
TRBV10-2,NA,NA,TRBJ2-4,TGCGCCAGCAGTGCATGGCAGGCGAAACAAAACATTCAGTACTTC,CASSAWQAKQNIQYF
TRBV6-1,TRBD2,NA,TRBJ2-7,TGTGCCAGCAGTGAAGAGACTAGCGGGAGCTCCTACGAGCAGTACTTC,CASSEETSGSSYEQYF
TRBV11-2,TRBD2,NA,TRBJ2-5,TGTGCCAGCAGTCGGGGGCTAGCGGGAGTGGGAGGTGAGACCCAGTACTTC,CASSRGLAGVGGETQYF
TRBV7-2,NA,NA,TRBJ2-1,TGTGCCAGCAGCTTAATTGGTCTCAGCTCCTACAATGAGCAGTTCTTC,CASSLIGLSSYNEQFF
TRBV25-1,NA,NA,TRBJ1-6,TGTGCCAGCAGTCCCGCCGCGGGATCACCCCTCCACTTT,CASSPAAGSPLHF
TRBV4-2,NA,NA,TRBJ2-3,TGTGCCAGCAGCCAATGGTCTAGTAGCACAGATACGCAGTATTTT,CASSQWSSSTDTQYF
TRBV11-2,NA,few,TRBJ1-4,TGTGCCAGCAGCTTAGATCCCCAGGGAACTAATGAAAAACTGTTTTTT,CASSLDPQGTNEKLFF
TRBV29-1,NA,NA,TRBJ1-1,TGCAGCGCCGAGGGGGGGGCTAGTCTTTGTCAGGCTTTCTTT,CSAEGGASLCQAFF
TRBV7-9,NA,NA,TRBJ2-3,TGTGCCAGCAGCCATTATCGGCGGAGCACAGATACGCAGTATTTT,CASSHYRRSTDTQYF
TRBV7-2,TRBD2,NA,TRBJ2-7,TGTGCCAGCAGCTTTGCTAGCGGGAGCTCCTACGAGCAGTACTTC,CASSFASGSSYEQYF
TRBV21-1,NA,NA,TRBJ2-7,TGTGCCAGCAGCCAAGAGCCCCAGGGCGGTAGCTCCTACGAGCAGTACTTC,CASSQEPQGGSSYEQYF
TRBV6-4,TRBD2,NA,TRBJ2-1,TGTGCCAGCAGTGACTCGCCCGGACTAGGCTATGAGCAGTTCTTC,CASSDSPGLGYEQFF
TRBV28,TRBD2,NA,TRBJ2-1,TGTGCCACCAATAGGGTCCTAGCGGGCACCAATGAGCAGTTCTTC,CATNRVLAGTNEQFF
TRBV29-1,NA,NA,TRBJ2-1,TGCAGCGCGGGCTCCTACAATGAGCAGTTCTTC,CSAGSYNEQFF
TRBV30,NA,NA,TRBJ1-5,TGTGCCTGGAGTGTACGACCCTTGATTGGAGGGACCAGCAATCAGCCCCAGCATTTT,CAWSVRPLIGGTSNQPQHF
TRBV18,TRBD2,NA,TRBJ2-2,TGTGCCAGCTCACCCGGCCTAGCGGGAGTCACCGGGGAGCTGTTTTTT,CASSPGLAGVTGELFF
TRBV7-6,TRBD1,NA,TRBJ2-2,TGTGCCAGCAGCTTAGTTCTCTCGACTAAGACAGGGGGGAGATCAGGGGAGCTGTTTTTT,CASSLVLSTKTGGRSGELFF
TRBV10-2,TRBD2,NA,TRBJ2-7,TGCGCCAGCAGGAACAGACTAGCGGGTACTGCCTACGAGCAGTACTTC,CASRNRLAGTAYEQYF
TRBV4-2,TRBD1,once,TRBJ2-3,TGTGCCAGCAGCCATGAGACAGGGAGATCAGATACGCAGTATTTT,CASSHETGRSDTQYF
TRBV9,NA,few,TRBJ1-1,TGTGCCAGCAGCGTGCAACAAATGAACACTGAAGCTTTCTTT,CASSVQQMNTEAFF
TRBV4-2,TRBD2,NA,TRBJ2-7,TGTGCCAGCAGCCAGGAGGGCCCTAGCGGGAGGGCGAGCGAGCAGTACTTC,CASSQEGPSGRASEQYF
TRBV30,NA,few,TRBJ2-7,TGTGCCTGGAGTGTACTGGGGCCAGCCTACGAGCAGTACTTC,CAWSVLGPAYEQYF
TRBV7-3,NA,NA,TRBJ2-2,TGTGCCAGCAGCTTAAACAGCGGCTGGGTCGCCGGGGAGCTGTTTTTT,CASSLNSGWVAGELFF
TRBV7-3,NA,NA,TRBJ2-1,TGTGCCAGCAGCCCCTATGGAGCCTACAATGAGCAGTTCTTC,CASSPYGAYNEQFF
TRBV2,TRBD2,NA,TRBJ2-3,TGTGCCAGCAGGGGGACTAGCGGGATCACAGATACGCAGTATTTT,CASRGTSGITDTQYF
TRBV5-4,TRBD1,NA,TRBJ1-2,TGTGCCAGCAGCTTGTTGCAGGGGGCTCATGGCTACACCTTC,CASSLLQGAHGYTF
TRBV28,NA,NA,TRBJ1-5,TGTGCCAGCAGTGTAAACGACGCGGGCGGACAGCCCCAGCATTTT,CASSVNDAGGQPQHF
TRBV9,NA,few,TRBJ2-7,TGTGCCAGCAGCTCGCAAGACTCCGCGCGGTACTTC,CASSSQDSARYF
TRBV13,TRBD1,NA,TRBJ2-2,TGTGCCAGCAGCCCCGCGGAGAAGGCAGGGGGCGAATGGGCGAACACCGGGGAGCTGTTTTTT,CASSPAEKAGGEWANTGELFF
TRBV30,TRBD1,NA,TRBJ2-7,TGTGCCTGGAGTGTACTCACAGGGGGCTCCTACGAGCAGTACTTC,CAWSVLTGGSYEQYF
TRBV7-2,NA,few,TRBJ2-2,TGTGCCAGCAGCTTGGGCCCCGGGGAGCTGTTTTTT,CASSLGPGELFF
TRBV5-5,TRBD1,once,TRBJ1-1,TGTGCCAGCAGGTGGACCGGGACAGGAGGGGAAGCTTTCTTT,CASRWTGTGGEAFF
TRBV6-6,NA,NA,TRBJ1-1,TGTGCCAGCAAAACCTCAGGCATGAACACTGAAGCTTTCTTT,CASKTSGMNTEAFF
TRBV11-1,NA,NA,TRBJ1-4,TGTGCCAGCAGCTTAATCAGAGGAACTAATGAAAAACTGTTTTTT,CASSLIRGTNEKLFF
TRBV7-9,TRBD2,NA,TRBJ2-1,TGTGCCAGCAGCCCGATCATAGCGGGAGCAAACAATGAGCAGTTCTTC,CASSPIIAGANNEQFF
TRBV18,TRBD2,NA,TRBJ2-5,TGTGCCAGCTCAGGCAGCGGGAGGCGGGAGACCCAGTACTTC,CASSGSGRRETQYF
TRBV7-3,TRBD1,NA,TRBJ2-1,TGTGCCAGCAGCTTCGGGACAGAGGGGATCAATGAGCAGTTCTTC,CASSFGTEGINEQFF
TRBV19,TRBD1,few,TRBJ2-1,TGTGCCAGTAGTTGGGGACAGCCCCGAGGAGATGAGCAGTTCTTC,CASSWGQPRGDEQFF
TRBV27,TRBD1,NA,TRBJ1-5,TGTGCCAGCAGTTCAGGGGGTCATCAGCCCCAGCATTTT,CASSSGGHQPQHF
TRBV5-4,TRBD2,NA,TRBJ2-5,TGTGCCAGCAGCTTGGCGGGAACTAGCGGGAGGGCCGGAGGAGAGACCCAGTACTTC,CASSLAGTSGRAGGETQYF
TRBV11-2,NA,NA,TRBJ2-3,TGTGCCAGCAGCGATGGGGTCGTAGCGGTCACAGATACGCAGTATTTT,CASSDGVVAVTDTQYF
TRBV4-1,TRBD2,NA,TRBJ2-5,TGCGCCAGCAGCCTACCCGGGACTACAAAAGAGACCCAGTACTTC,CASSLPGTTKETQYF
TRBV2,TRBD1,few,TRBJ1-6,TGTGCCAGCAGCGAGACAGGGAATTCTAATTCACCCCTCCACTTT,CASSETGNSNSPLHF
TRBV2,NA,NA,TRBJ2-5,TGTGCCAGCAGTGAACTTGGCAGCCAAGAGACCCAGTACTTC,CASSELGSQETQYF